These 23 T cell receptor beta chains were sequenced from one sample in a study of blood T cell repertoires in COVID-19. Only in-frame clones appear in the TCRdb table, and some are missing; sequencing was by immunoSEQ multiplex PCR. The top ten hold over 20% of the sample, which has 61,000 or so clones, 88% seen once. The sample taken for sequencing was peripheral blood. Source of these receptors: a woman in her forties or fifties with active or convalescent COVID-19.

V and J are TRBV27 and TRBJ1-6, with 8 bases matching TRBD1. The CDR3 contains 17 residues. Trimming at V came to 1 base and at J to 6 bases, leaving 8 bases not matched to a gene. Germline V CDR1 and CDR2: MNHEY, SMNVEV (reference sequence). The CDR3 nucleotides read TGTGCCAGCAGTTTATTACAAGACAGGGGTTTTAATTCACCCCTCCACTTT. It encodes CASSLLQDRGFNSPLHF.

This clone was counted once. This chain uses TRBV7-3 with TRBJ2-1, with a possible D match to TRBD1 (6 bases). V lost 5 bases and J 2 bases, leaving 13 bases between the germline ends. Germline V gives CDR1 SGHTA, CDR2 FQGTGA. This CDR3 spans 15 amino acids. CDR3 region: CASSPMGDTYNEQFF. CDR3 nucleotides: TGTGCCAGCAGCCCCATGGGGGACACCTACAATGAGCAGTTCTTC.

This chain links TRBV10-1 with TRBJ2-2; TRBD1 matches at 10 bases. Germline assignment: CDR1 WNHNN and CDR2 SYGVQD (reference sequence). Trimming cost V 6 bases and J 0 bases; bases outside gene matches: 4. The CDR3 is 16 amino acids. This CDR3 is CASSDGTGANTGELFF. In nucleotides, the CDR3 is TGCGCCAGCAGCGACGGGACAGGGGCGAACACCGGGGAGCTGTTTTTT.

The chain employs TRBV10-3 and TRBJ2-6; 10 bases agree with TRBD1. J was trimmed by 2 bases and V by 0 bases; bases with no gene match: 7. CDR3 size: 19 residues. Per germline, CDR1 ENHRY and CDR2 SYGVKD. The CDR3 DNA is TGTGCCATCAGTGAGTCGCCTGGGACAGGGGTGGCTGGGGCCAACGTCCTGACTTTC. It codes for CAISESPGTGVAGANVLTF.

V usage is TRBV4-1 and J usage is TRBJ2-1; 9 nucleotides line up with TRBD2. Germline CDR1 reads MGHRA; CDR2 reads YSYEKL. V shed 5 bases and J 6 bases; nucleotides not matched to a gene: 14. The CDR3 sequence is 17 residues long. The CDR3 sequence is CASSTDPPGLAINEQFF. The CDR3 DNA sequence: TGCGCCAGCAGCACCGACCCCCCGGGACTAGCTATCAATGAGCAGTTCTTC.

This clone turned up a few times. The genes are TRBV10-2 and TRBJ2-4, with D perhaps TRBD2 (5 bases). The CDR3 has 13 amino acids. Between the trimmed V and J ends, which lost 3 bases and 7 bases, there was a span of 10 bases. The germline V gene encodes CDR1 WSHSY and CDR2 SAAADI. The CDR3 sequence is CASSDGRANIQYF. CDR3 sequence (DNA): TGCGCCAGCAGTGATGGGCGGGCCAACATTCAGTACTTC.

This rearrangement joins TRBV5-4 to TRBJ2-4, with TRBD2 matching 9 bases. The V and J ends lost 2 bases and 1 base, in that order; junction bases with no gene match: 10. Per the germline V gene, CDR1 is SGHNT and CDR2 is YYREEE (reference sequence). This CDR3 is built from 18 residues. CDR3 region: CASSFGTSSYRAKNIQYF. The CDR3, as DNA: TGTGCCAGCAGCTTCGGGACTAGCTCATACCGGGCCAAAAACATTCAGTACTTC.

V is TRBV29-1 and J is TRBJ2-1; 11 nucleotides align to TRBD2. Germline assignment: CDR1 SQVTM and CDR2 ANQGSEA. V shed 6 bases and J 4 bases; nucleotides not matched to a gene: 5. This CDR3 comprises 14 residues. CDR3 nucleotides: TGCAGCGTCCGGGGGACTAGCGGATACAATGAGCAGTTCTTC. Its protein is CSVRGTSGYNEQFF.

The genes are TRBV2 and TRBJ2-3, with TRBD1 matching 9 bases. Germline values: CDR1 SNHLY, CDR2 FYNNEI. This CDR3 comprises 16 residues. V was clipped by 7 bases and J by 5 bases; unmatched bases: 13. CDR3 sequence: CASTSRTGAFGDTQYF. DNA for the CDR3: TGTGCCAGCACCTCCCGGACAGGGGCGTTCGGAGATACGCAGTATTTT.

The chain is built from TRBV11-3 and TRBJ2-1; 12 nucleotides match TRBD2. Germline V gene sequence: CDR1 SGHNT, CDR2 YENEEA. Germline trimming cut 5 bases from V and 7 bases from J; bases unmatched to any gene: 6. CDR3 length equals 15 residues. CDR3 residues: CASSMTSGSINEQFF. CDR3 coding DNA: TGTGCCAGCAGCATGACTAGCGGGAGTATAAATGAGCAGTTCTTC. Full variable domain (outside the CDR3, taken from reference TRBV11-3 and TRBJ2-1): EAGVVQSPRYKIIEKKQPVAFWCNPISGHNTLYWYLQNLGQGPELLIRYENEEAVDDSQLPKDRFSAERLKGVDSTLKIQPAELGDSAVYLCASSMTSGSINEQFFGPGTRLTVL.

The V call is TRBV6-5, the J call TRBJ2-7; 8 bases are shared with TRBD1. Germline trimming cut 8 bases from V and 2 bases from J; bases unmatched to any gene: 5. This CDR3 comprises 13 residues. Germline assignment: CDR1 MNHEY and CDR2 SVGAGI. This CDR3 reads CASQGQVAYEQYF. The CDR3 DNA reads as TGTGCCAGCCAGGGACAGGTTGCCTACGAGCAGTACTTC.

The chain links TRBV30 to TRBJ2-1; no clear D. Looked up from germline, CDR1 is GTSNPN and CDR2 is SVGIG (reference sequence). This CDR3 is 17 amino acids long. V was pared by 0 bases and J by 0 bases, with 15 bases between. In DNA form, the CDR3 reads TGTGCCTGGAGTGTAAGGTGGTTGGCAGGCTCCTACAATGAGCAGTTCTTC. This sequence encodes CAWSVRWLAGSYNEQFF.

V and J are TRBV18 and TRBJ2-2; 9 bases are a match to TRBD2. V trimming: 0 bases; J trimming: 8 bases; junction bases outside the gene matches: 1. In germline, CDR1 is KGHSH, CDR2 LQKENI. The CDR3 covers 14 residues. CDR3 protein: CASSPPSGRGELFF. The CDR3, as DNA: TGTGCCAGCTCACCACCTAGCGGGAGAGGGGAGCTGTTTTTT.

The V call is TRBV5-1, the J call TRBJ2-3; 16 nucleotides match TRBD2. Trimming at V came to 1 base and at J to 0 bases, leaving 8 bases not matched to a gene. CDR1 and CDR2 from the germline V gene are SGHRS and YFSETQ. The CDR3 sequence is 20 residues long. The CDR3: CASSLLPGLAGGPSTDTQYF. CDR3 nucleotide sequence: TGCGCCAGCAGCTTGTTACCGGGACTAGCGGGAGGGCCCAGCACAGATACGCAGTATTTT.

The chain is built from TRBV7-3 and TRBJ2-3; 10 bases are shared with TRBD2. V lost 8 bases to trimming and J lost 0 bases; unmatched junction nucleotides: 2. CDR1 is SGHTA, CDR2 FQGTGA, per germline. The CDR3 covers 14 residues. CDR3 sequence: CASASGSSTDTQYF. In DNA, the CDR3 is TGTGCCAGCGCTAGCGGGAGCAGCACAGATACGCAGTATTTT.

The rearrangement links TRBV28 to TRBJ1-5; D is ambiguous. Germline V lookup: CDR1 MDHEN, CDR2 SYDVKM. The CDR3 sequence is 14 residues long. The V gene lost 6 bases and the J gene lost 1 base, with 10 bases spanning the gap. As DNA, the CDR3 is TGTGCCAGCAGAGCTGTGGTGAGCAATCAGCCCCAGCATTTT. Translated: CASRAVVSNQPQHF.

The rearrangement joins TRBV2 to TRBJ2-4; a weak D match, TRBD2 (5 bases). The CDR3 consists of 14 residues. V shed 4 bases and J shed 1 base, with 8 bases lying between them. Germline assignment: CDR1 SNHLY and CDR2 FYNNEI. The DNA of the CDR3 is TGTGCCAGCAGTGCTCCGGGGGCCAAAAACATTCAGTACTTC. This codes for CASSAPGAKNIQYF.

This chain links TRBV5-4 with TRBJ1-4; possible D gene TRBD1, 6 bases. Per the germline V gene, CDR1 is SGHNT and CDR2 is YYREEE (reference sequence). CDR3 length: 17 residues. The V and J ends lost 2 bases and 7 bases respectively, with 21 bases between them. Here the CDR3 DNA reads TGTGCCAGCAGCTTTAAGACAGGAGAAGGAACAGGTGAAAAACTGTTTTTT. Residues: CASSFKTGEGTGEKLFF.

The chain recombines TRBV5-6 with TRBJ2-2; 8 nucleotides agree with TRBD2. J was trimmed by 5 bases and V by 0 bases; bases with no gene match: 0. Per germline, CDR1 SGHDT and CDR2 YYEEEE. CDR3 length: 14 amino acids. The CDR3 spells CASSLGLATGELFF. The CDR3 region has the DNA TGTGCCAGCAGCTTGGGACTAGCGACCGGGGAGCTGTTTTTT.

V gene TRBV7-2 combines with J gene TRBJ2-3; 10 bases match TRBD2. The CDR3 totals 14 residues. Trimming took 1 base from V and 15 from J; bases not matched to a gene: 10. The germline V gene has CDR1 SGHTA and CDR2 FQGNSA. The CDR3 reads CASSLGASGRVVYF. The CDR3 coding sequence is TGTGCCAGCAGCTTAGGTGCCAGCGGGAGGGTGGTATATTTT. Combining the CDR3 with reference TRBV7-2 and TRBJ2-3 gives the whole variable domain GAGVSQSPSNKVTEKGKDVELRCDPISGHTALYWYRQSLGQGLEFLIYFQGNSAPDKSGLPSDRFSAERTGGSVSTLTIQRTQQEDSAVYLCASSLGASGRVVYFGPGTRLTVL.

In this sample, this clone turned up a few times. The rearrangement uses TRBV30 and TRBJ1-5; 9 bases line up with TRBD1. The CDR3 contains 13 residues. With 7 bases clipped from V and 5 bases from J, the junction kept 6 bases outside the gene matches. Germline V gene sequence: CDR1 GTSNPN, CDR2 SVGIG (reference sequence). The CDR3 reads CASKGQGYQPQHF. CDR3 DNA: TGTGCCTCCAAGGGACAGGGCTATCAGCCCCAGCATTTT.

V is TRBV7-3 and J is TRBJ1-2; D is possibly TRBD1 (6 bases). V lost 4 bases to trimming and J lost 5 bases, with 23 bases between them. This CDR3 has 17 amino acids. Per germline, CDR1 SGHTA and CDR2 FQGTGA. The CDR3 nucleotides read TGTGCCAGCAGCTCGTACGCCGGACAGCGGATAGGGTATGGCTACACCTTC. The encoded protein is CASSSYAGQRIGYGYTF.

This rearrangement joins TRBV25-1 to TRBJ2-1; D gene ambiguous. Germline loops: CDR1 MGHDK, CDR2 SYGVNS. The germline V and J ends were trimmed by 1 base and 3 bases, with 10 bases remaining between them. The CDR3 runs 15 residues. CDR3 coding DNA: TGTGCCAGCAGTGAATTCGTGACTGACTACAATGAGCAGTTCTTC. Its protein product is CASSEFVTDYNEQFF.